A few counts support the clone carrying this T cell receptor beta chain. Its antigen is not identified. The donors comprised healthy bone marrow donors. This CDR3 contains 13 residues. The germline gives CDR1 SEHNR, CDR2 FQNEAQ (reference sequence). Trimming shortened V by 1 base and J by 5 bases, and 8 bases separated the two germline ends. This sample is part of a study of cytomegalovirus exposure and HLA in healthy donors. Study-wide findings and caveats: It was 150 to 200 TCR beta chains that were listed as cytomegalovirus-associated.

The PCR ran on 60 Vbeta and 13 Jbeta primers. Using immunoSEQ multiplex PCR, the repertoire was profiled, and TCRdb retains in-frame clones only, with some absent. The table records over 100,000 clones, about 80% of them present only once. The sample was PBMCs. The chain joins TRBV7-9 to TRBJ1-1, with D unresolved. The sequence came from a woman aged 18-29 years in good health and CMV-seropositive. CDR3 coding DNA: TGTGCCAGCAGCTTAGGTCCTAGGACTGAAGCTTTCTTT. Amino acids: CASSLGPRTEAFF.